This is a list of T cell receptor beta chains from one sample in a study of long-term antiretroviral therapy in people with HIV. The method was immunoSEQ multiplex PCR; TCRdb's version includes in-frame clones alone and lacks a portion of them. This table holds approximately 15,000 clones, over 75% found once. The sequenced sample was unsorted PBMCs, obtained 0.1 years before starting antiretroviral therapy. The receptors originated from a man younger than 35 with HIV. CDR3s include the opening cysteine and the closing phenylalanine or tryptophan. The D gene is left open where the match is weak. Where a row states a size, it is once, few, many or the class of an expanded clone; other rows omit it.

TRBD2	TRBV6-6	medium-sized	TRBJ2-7	TGTGCCAGCCTAGCGGCAGACTCCTACGAGCAGTACTTC	CASLAADSYEQYF
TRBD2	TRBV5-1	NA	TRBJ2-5	TGCGCCAGCAGCCCTAGACCCGGGACTAGCGGGGGGTTGGAGACCCAGTACTTC	CASSPRPGTSGGLETQYF
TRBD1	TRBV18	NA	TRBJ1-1	TGTGCCAGCTCACCGGATCGGACAGGGTACACTGAAGCTTTCTTT	CASSPDRTGYTEAFF
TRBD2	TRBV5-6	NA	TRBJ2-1	TGTGCCAGCAGCTTGGGACTAGCCCCTAATGAGCAGTTCTTC	CASSLGLAPNEQFF
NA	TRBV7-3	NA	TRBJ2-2	TGTGCCAGCAGCTTAACAGGGGCAGGGGTTGGCACCGGGGAGCTGTTTTTT	CASSLTGAGVGTGELFF
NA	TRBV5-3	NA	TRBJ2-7	TGTGCCAGCAGCTCCTCCCTTAGATACGAGCAGTACTTC	CASSSSLRYEQYF
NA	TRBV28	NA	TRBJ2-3	TGTGCCAGCAACATTGGGGGGGCCCTAAGCACAGATACGCAGTATTTT	CASNIGGALSTDTQYF
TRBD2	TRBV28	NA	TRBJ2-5	TGTGCCAGCAGGAGACTAGCGGGAGATAGGACCCAGTACTTC	CASRRLAGDRTQYF
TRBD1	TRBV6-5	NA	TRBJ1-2	TGTGCCAGCAGTGCGGGACAGGGGTCCCGTGGCTACACCTTC	CASSAGQGSRGYTF
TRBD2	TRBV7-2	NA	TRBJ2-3	TGTGCCAGCACCCGACTAGCACCTGGGGATACGCAGTATTTT	CASTRLAPGDTQYF
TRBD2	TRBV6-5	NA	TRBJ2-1	TGTGCCAGCAGTTGGGGACTAGCGGGAGATGTCAATGAGCAGTTCTTC	CASSWGLAGDVNEQFF
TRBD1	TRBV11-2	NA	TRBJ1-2	TGTGCCAGCAGCTTAGAATGGGACAGGGGGCAATACACCTTC	CASSLEWDRGQYTF
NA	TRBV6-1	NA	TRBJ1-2	TGTGCCAGCACAAGCCGGGACACCGACTATGGCTACACCTTC	CASTSRDTDYGYTF
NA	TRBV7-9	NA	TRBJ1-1	TGTGCCAGCAGCGGGGGGAGGGGGAGCGGAGCTTTCTTT	CASSGGRGSGAFF
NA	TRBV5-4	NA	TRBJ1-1	TGTGCCAGCAGCCCTGCCGGGGCCACTGAAGCTTTCTTT	CASSPAGATEAFF
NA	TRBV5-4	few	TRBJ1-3	TGTGCCAGCAGCACGTGGACAGAGTACTCTGGAAACACCATATATTTT	CASSTWTEYSGNTIYF
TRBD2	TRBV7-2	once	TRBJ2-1	TGTGCCAGCAGCCGTAGCGGGGAGCAGTTCTTC	CASSRSGEQFF
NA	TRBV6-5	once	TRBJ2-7	TGTGCCAGCAGACACCTGGGGGGGGGCAGCGAGCAGTACTTC	CASRHLGGGSEQYF
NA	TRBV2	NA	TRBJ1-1	TGTGCCAGCACCCAGTACCCTGAAGCTTTCTTT	CASTQYPEAFF
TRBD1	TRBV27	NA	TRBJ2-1	TGTGCCAGCAGTTCCCGGGACAGGGGACCTACATCCTACAATGAGCAGTTCTTC	CASSSRDRGPTSYNEQFF
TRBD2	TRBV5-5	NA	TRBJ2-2	TGTGCCAGCAGCTTGGGTCTAGCGGCCGGGGAGCTGTTTTTT	CASSLGLAAGELFF
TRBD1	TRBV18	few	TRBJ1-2	TGTGCCAGCTCACCCGGACAGGGTGGCTACACCTTC	CASSPGQGGYTF
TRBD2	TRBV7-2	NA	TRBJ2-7	TGTGCCAGCAGTTCTAGCGGGAGTACGCCCGGCGAGCAGTACTTC	CASSSSGSTPGEQYF
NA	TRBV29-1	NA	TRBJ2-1	TGCAGCGTTGCAGGGGCCTATGAGCAGTTCTTC	CSVAGAYEQFF
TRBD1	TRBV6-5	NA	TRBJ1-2	TGTGCCAGCAGTTCCGGGACAGGGGGGGGGCTCTATGGCTACACCTTC	CASSSGTGGGLYGYTF
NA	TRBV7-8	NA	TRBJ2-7	TGTGCCAGCAGCCTAGCCCCAGGGTTCACCTACGAGCAGTACTTC	CASSLAPGFTYEQYF
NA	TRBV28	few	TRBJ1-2	TGTGCCAGCGTAAGACCACCCGACTATGGCTACACCTTC	CASVRPPDYGYTF
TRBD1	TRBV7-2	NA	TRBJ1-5	TGTGCCAGCAGCAGACAGGGGGGAGATCAGCCCCAGCATTTT	CASSRQGGDQPQHF
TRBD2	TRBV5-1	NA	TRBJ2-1	TGTGCCAGCAGCTTGGTGGGGGGGGTAGGCAATGAGCAGTTCTTC	CASSLVGGVGNEQFF